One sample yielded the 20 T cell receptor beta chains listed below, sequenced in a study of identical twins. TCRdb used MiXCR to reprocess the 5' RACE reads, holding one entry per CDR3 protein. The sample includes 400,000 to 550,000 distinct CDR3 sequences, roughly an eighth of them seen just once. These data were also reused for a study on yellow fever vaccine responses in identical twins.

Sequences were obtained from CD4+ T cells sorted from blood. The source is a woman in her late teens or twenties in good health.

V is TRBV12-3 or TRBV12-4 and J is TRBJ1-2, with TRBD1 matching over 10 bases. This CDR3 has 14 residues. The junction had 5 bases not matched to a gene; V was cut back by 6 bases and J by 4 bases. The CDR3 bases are TGTGCCAGCAGCGCGGGACAGGGGTCCTATGGCTACACCTTC. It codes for CASSAGQGSYGYTF.

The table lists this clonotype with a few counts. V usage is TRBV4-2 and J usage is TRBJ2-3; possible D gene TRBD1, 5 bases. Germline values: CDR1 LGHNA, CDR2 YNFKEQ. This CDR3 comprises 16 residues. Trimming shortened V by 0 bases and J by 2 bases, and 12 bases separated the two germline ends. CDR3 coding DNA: TGTGCCAGCAGCCAAGATCATCAGGGTTTCACAGATACGCAGTATTTT. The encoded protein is CASSQDHQGFTDTQYF.

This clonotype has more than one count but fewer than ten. CDR3 in DNA: TGTGCCAGCTCACCATCACCGCTGTTAGCCGCCTACGAGCAGTACTTC. Translation gives CASSPSPLLAAYEQYF. The V and J genes are TRBV18 and TRBJ2-7; D gene ambiguous. V lost 2 bases to trimming and J lost 2 bases, with 16 bases between them. In germline, CDR1 is KGHSH, CDR2 LQKENI. The CDR3 is 16 amino acids. Using reference TRBV18 and TRBJ2-7 for the parts outside the CDR3, the full variable domain is NAGVMQNPRHLVRRRGQEARLRCSPMKGHSHVYWYRQLPEEGLKFMVYLQKENIIDESGMPKERFSAEFPKEGPSILRIQQVVRGDSAAYFCASSPSPLLAAYEQYFGPGTRLTVT.

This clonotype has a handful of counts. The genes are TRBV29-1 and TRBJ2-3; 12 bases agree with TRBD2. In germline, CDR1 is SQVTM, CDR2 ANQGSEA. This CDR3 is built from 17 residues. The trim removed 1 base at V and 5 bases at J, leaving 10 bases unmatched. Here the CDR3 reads CSVEGSLAGGPVDTQYF. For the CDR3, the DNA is TGCAGCGTTGAAGGCTCGCTAGCGGGAGGGCCGGTAGATACGCAGTATTTT.

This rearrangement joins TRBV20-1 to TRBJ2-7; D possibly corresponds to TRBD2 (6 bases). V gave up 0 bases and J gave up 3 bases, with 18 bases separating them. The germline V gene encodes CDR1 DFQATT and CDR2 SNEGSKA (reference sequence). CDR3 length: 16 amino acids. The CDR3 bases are TGCAGTGCTAGAGATCTCTCAGGGCCGGGGGACTACGAGCAGTACTTC. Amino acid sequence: CSARDLSGPGDYEQYF.

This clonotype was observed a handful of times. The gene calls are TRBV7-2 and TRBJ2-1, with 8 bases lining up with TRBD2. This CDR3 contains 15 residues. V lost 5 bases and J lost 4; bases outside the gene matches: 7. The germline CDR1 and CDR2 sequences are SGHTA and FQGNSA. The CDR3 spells CASSLRGGGYNEQFF. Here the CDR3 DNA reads TGTGCCAGCAGCCTTAGGGGCGGGGGGTACAATGAGCAGTTCTTC.

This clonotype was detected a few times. The CDR3: CASSKPGAGTDTQYF. The CDR3 nucleotides are TGTGCCAGCAGTAAACCGGGGGCTGGCACAGATACGCAGTATTTT. The V and J genes are TRBV28 and TRBJ2-3; either TRBD1 or TRBD2 may fit D (6 bases each). CDR1 is MDHEN, CDR2 SYDVKM, per germline. The V end was cut by 5 bases, the J end by 1 base, with 13 bases between. This CDR3 spans 15 amino acids. Full variable domain (missing parts from reference TRBV28 and TRBJ2-3): DVKVTQSSRYLVKRTGEKVFLECVQDMDHENMFWYRQDPGLGLRLIYFSYDVKMKEKGDIPEGYSVSREKKERFSLILESASTNQTSMYLCASSKPGAGTDTQYFGPGTRLTVL.

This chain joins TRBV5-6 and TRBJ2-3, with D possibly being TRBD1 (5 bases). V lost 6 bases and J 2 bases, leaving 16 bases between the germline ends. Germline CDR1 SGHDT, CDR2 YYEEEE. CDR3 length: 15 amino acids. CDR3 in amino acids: CASTSYQGNTDTQYF. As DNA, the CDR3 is TGTGCCAGCACTTCCTATCAGGGAAACACAGATACGCAGTATTTT. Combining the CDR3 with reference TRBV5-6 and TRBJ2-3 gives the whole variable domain DAGVTQSPTHLIKTRGQQVTLRCSPKSGHDTVSWYQQALGQGPQFIFQYYEEEERQRGNFPDRFSGHQFPNYSSELNVNALLLGDSALYLCASTSYQGNTDTQYFGPGTRLTVL.

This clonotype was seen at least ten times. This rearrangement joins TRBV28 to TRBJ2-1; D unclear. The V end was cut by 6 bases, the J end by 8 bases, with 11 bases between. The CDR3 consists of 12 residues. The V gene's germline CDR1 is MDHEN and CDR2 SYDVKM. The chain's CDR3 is CASRSQAHEQFF. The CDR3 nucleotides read TGTGCCAGCAGGTCCCAGGCTCATGAGCAGTTCTTC.

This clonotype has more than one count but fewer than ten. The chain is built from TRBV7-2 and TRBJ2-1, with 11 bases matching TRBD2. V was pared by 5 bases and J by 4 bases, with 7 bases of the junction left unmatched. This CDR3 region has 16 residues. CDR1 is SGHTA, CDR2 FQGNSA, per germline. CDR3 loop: CASSAGLAVLYNEQFF. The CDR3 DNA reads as TGTGCCAGCAGCGCGGGACTAGCGGTCTTATACAATGAGCAGTTCTTC.

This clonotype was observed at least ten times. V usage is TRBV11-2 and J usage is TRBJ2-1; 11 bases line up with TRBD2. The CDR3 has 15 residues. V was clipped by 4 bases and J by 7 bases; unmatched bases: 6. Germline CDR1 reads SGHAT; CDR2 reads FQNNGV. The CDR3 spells CASSSGLAGRNEQFF. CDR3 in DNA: TGTGCCAGCAGCTCTGGACTAGCGGGTCGAAATGAGCAGTTCTTC.

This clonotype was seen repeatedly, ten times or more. The CDR3 DNA follows: TGTGCCAGCACTTTGGGCGTCACCGAGCAGTACTTC. Residues: CASTLGVTEQYF. The J gene is TRBJ2-7, the V gene TRBV6-2 or TRBV6-3; D unresolved. Looked up from germline, CDR1 is MNHEY and CDR2 is SVGEGT. V lost 7 bases, J lost 6 bases, and 13 bases lay in between. The CDR3 sequence is 12 residues long.

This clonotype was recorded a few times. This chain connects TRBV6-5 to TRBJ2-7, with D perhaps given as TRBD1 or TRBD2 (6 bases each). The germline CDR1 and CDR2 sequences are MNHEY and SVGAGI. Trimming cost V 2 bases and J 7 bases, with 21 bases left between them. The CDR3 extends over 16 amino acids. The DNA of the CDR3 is TGTGCCAGCAGTTACGCCTCCTGGGGGGATACAGGGGAGCAGTACTTC. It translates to CASSYASWGDTGEQYF.

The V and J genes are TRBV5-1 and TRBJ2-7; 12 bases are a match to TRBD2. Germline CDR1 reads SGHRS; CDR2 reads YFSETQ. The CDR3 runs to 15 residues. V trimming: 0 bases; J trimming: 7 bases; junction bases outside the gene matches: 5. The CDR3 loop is CASSLATSGREEQYF. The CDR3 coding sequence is TGCGCCAGCAGCTTGGCGACTAGCGGGAGAGAAGAGCAGTACTTC.

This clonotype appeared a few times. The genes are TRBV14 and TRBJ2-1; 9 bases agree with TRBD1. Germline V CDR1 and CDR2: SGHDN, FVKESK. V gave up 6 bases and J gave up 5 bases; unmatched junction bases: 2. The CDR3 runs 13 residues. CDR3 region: CASRRTGDNEQFF. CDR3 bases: TGTGCCAGCAGACGGACAGGGGACAATGAGCAGTTCTTC.

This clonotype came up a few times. The CDR3 DNA reads TGCAGTGCTAGAGGGGGTAGCGGGAGTGTATCGAATGAGCAGTTCTTC. This encodes CSARGGSGSVSNEQFF. The J gene is TRBJ2-1, the V gene TRBV20-1; 9 bases map to TRBD2. The CDR3 contains 16 residues. From germline, CDR1 is DFQATT and CDR2 SNEGSKA (reference sequence). The J segment lost 7 bases and the V segment lost 1 base, leaving 11 bases of the junction unmatched.

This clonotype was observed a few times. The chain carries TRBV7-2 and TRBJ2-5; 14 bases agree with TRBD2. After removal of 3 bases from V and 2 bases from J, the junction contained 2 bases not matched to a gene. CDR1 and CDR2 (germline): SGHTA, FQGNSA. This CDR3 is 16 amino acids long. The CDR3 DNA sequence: TGTGCCAGCAGCTTGACTAGCGGGAGGGGGCAAGAGACCCAGTACTTC. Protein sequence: CASSLTSGRGQETQYF.

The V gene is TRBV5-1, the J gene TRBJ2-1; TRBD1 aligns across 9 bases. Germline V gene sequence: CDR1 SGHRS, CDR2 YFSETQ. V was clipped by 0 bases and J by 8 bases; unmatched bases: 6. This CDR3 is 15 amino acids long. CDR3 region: CASSLDGDRVDEQFF. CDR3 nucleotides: TGCGCCAGCAGCTTGGATGGGGACAGGGTAGATGAGCAGTTCTTC.

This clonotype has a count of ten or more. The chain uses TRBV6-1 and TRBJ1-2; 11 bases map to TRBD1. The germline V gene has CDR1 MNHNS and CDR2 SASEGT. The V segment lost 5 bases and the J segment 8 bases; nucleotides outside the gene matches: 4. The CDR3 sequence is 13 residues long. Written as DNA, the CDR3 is TGTGCCAGCAGTCGGACAGGGGGCTTAGGCTACACCTTC. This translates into CASSRTGGLGYTF.

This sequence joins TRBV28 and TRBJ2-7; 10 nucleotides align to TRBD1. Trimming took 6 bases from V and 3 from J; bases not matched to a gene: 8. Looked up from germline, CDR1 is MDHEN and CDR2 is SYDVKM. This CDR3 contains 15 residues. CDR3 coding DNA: TGTGCCAGCAGGTCAGGACAGGGGGTTGGCTACGAGCAGTACTTC. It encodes CASRSGQGVGYEQYF.